The clone carrying this T cell receptor beta chain was recorded only once. Its matching antigen is unknown. These data come from a study of T cell repertoires in ileal Crohn's disease. Study results and limitations: Active smokers at surgery had more clonal expansions than non-smokers.

This table comes from immunoSEQ multiplex PCR, and its TCRdb copy is limited to in-frame clones, with some not included. This table holds more than 9,000 clones, roughly four fifths found once. CDR1 KGHSH and CDR2 LQKENI come from the germline V gene. V shed 6 bases and J shed 6 bases, with 14 bases lying between them. The CDR3 totals 13 residues. The sequenced sample consisted of ileal tissue. The sequence was collected from an adult with Crohn's disease. V gene TRBV18 combines with J gene TRBJ1-1, with D unclear. CDR3 protein: CASSFVRQAEAFF. In nucleotides, the CDR3 is TGTGCCAGCTCGTTTGTTCGGCAGGCTGAAGCTTTCTTT.